This T cell receptor beta chain was observed in a study of blood T cell repertoires in COVID-19. For the study at large: COVID-19 samples collected from the United States, Italy and Spain covered acute and convalescent phases. PBMCs, B-cell-depleted T cells, or T cells were the source of the cDNA or gDNA that made up the material.

Per the study methods: Scientists estimated how many nucleated cells there were by amplifying reference gene primers. Here immunoSEQ multiplex PCR was the method, and the copy in TCRdb shows in-frame clones only, minus some. V, J and clone size derive from that table, while D and trimming were established from the DNA sequence. The table lists around 190,000 clones, less than 85% of them singletons. The receptor was derived from a woman between 50 and 59 years old with acute or convalescent COVID-19. The sequenced sample was peripheral blood.

CDR3 protein: CASSLRLAGSTGELFF. As DNA, the CDR3 is TGTGCCAGCAGTTTGCGTCTAGCGGGGTCCACCGGGGAGCTGTTTTTT. The rearrangement joins TRBV6-2 or TRBV6-3 to TRBJ2-2; 9 nucleotides match TRBD2. This CDR3 contains 16 residues. In germline, CDR1 is MNHEY, CDR2 SVGEGT. Unmatched junction bases numbered 7, after V lost 4 bases and J lost 4 bases.